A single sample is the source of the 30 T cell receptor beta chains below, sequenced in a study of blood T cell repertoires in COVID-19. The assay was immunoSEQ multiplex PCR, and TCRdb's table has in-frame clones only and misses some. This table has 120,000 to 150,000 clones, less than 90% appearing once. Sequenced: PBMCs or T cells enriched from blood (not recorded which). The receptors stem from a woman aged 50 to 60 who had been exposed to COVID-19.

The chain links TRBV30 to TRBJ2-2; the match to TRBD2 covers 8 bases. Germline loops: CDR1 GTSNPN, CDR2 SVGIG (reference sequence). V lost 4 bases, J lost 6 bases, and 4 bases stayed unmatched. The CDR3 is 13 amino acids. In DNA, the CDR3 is TGTGCCTGGAAAAAGCGGGAGCCCGGGGAGCTGTTTTTT. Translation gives CAWKKREPGELFF.

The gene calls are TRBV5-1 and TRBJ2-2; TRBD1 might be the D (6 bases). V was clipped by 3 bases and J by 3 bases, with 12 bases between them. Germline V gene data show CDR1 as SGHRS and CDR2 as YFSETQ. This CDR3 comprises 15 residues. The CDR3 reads CASSSSPGDTGELFF. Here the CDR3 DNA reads TGCGCCAGCAGCTCCTCCCCAGGGGACACCGGGGAGCTGTTTTTT.

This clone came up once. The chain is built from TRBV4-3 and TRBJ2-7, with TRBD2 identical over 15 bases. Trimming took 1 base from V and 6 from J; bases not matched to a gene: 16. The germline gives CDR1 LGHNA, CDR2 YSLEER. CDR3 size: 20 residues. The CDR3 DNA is TGCGCCAGCAGCCAAGGCCAGCTAGGACTAGCGGGGGGGACGGGGCTCGAGCAGTACTTC. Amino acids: CASSQGQLGLAGGTGLEQYF.

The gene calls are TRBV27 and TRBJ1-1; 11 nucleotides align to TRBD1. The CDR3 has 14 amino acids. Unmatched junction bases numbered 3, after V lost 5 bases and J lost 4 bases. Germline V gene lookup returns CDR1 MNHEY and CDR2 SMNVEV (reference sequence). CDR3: CASSEGTGGTEAFF. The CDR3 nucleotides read TGTGCCAGCAGTGAGGGGACAGGGGGCACTGAAGCTTTCTTT.

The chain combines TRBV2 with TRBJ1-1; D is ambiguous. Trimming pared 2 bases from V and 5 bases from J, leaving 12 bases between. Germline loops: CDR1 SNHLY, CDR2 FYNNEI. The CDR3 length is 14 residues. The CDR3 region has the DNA TGTGCCAGCAGTGAATCGCCGGGTCAGACTGAAGCTTTCTTT. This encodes CASSESPGQTEAFF.

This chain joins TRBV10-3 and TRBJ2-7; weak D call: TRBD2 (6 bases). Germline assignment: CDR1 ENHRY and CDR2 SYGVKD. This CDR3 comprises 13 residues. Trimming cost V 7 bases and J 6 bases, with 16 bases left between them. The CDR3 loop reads CAITRGTGGEQYF. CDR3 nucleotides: TGTGCCATCACGAGGGGCACCGGGGGCGAGCAGTACTTC.

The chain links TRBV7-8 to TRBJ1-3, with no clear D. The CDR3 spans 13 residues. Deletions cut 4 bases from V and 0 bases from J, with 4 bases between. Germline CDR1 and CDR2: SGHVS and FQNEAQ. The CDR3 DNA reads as TGTGCCAGCAGCTCGAGCTCTGGAAACACCATATATTTT. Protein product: CASSSSSGNTIYF.

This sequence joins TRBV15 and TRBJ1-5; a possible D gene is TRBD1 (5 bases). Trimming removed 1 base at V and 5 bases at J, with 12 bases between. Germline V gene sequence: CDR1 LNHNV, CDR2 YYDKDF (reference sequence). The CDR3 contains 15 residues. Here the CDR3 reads CATSRGTEGDQPQHF. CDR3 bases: TGTGCCACCAGCAGAGGGACGGAAGGGGATCAGCCCCAGCATTTT.

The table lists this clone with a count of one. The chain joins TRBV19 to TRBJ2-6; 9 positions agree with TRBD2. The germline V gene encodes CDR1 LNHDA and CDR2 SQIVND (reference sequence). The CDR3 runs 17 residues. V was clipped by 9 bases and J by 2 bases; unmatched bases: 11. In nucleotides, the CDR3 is TGTGCCAGCTGCCCCTCCTCTAGCGGGACTGGGGCCAACGTCCTGACTTTC. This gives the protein CASCPSSSGTGANVLTF.

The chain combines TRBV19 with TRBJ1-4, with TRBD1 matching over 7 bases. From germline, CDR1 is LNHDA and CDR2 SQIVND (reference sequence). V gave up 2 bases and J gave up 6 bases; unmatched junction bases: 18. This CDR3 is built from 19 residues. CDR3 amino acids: CASSIPTTGTRSTYEKLFF. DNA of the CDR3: TGTGCCAGTAGTATACCTACGACAGGGACTCGCAGCACCTATGAAAAACTGTTTTTT. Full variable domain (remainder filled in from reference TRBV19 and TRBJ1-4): DGGITQSPKYLFRKEGQNVTLSCEQNLNHDAMYWYRQDPGQGLRLIYYSQIVNDFQKGDIAEGYSVSREKKESFPLTVTSAQKNPTAFYLCASSIPTTGTRSTYEKLFFGSGTQLSVL.

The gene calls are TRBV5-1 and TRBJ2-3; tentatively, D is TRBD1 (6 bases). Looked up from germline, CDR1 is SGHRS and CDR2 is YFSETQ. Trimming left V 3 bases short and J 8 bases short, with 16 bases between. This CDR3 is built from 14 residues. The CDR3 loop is CASSSTPGTITQYF. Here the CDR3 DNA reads TGCGCCAGCAGCTCGACCCCCGGGACAATTACGCAGTATTTT.

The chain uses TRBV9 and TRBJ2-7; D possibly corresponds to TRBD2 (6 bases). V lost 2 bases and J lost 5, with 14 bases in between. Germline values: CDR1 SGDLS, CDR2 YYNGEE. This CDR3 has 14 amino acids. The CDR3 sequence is CASSVSGRTNEQYF. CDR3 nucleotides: TGTGCCAGCAGCGTGTCAGGGAGGACGAACGAGCAGTACTTC.

CDR3 nucleotide sequence: TGTGCCAGTAGTATGCAGGGAGGTCAAGAGACCCAGTACTTC. Its protein is CASSMQGGQETQYF. The chain carries TRBV19 and TRBJ2-5; weak D call: TRBD2 (6 bases). Trimming pared 3 bases from V and 2 bases from J, leaving 10 bases between. The germline CDR1 and CDR2 sequences are LNHDA and SQIVND (reference sequence). CDR3 length equals 14 residues.

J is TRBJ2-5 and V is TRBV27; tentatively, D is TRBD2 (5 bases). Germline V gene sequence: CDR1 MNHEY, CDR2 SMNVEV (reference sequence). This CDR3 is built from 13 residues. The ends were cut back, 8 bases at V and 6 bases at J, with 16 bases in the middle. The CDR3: CASGPSVGKTQYF. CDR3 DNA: TGTGCCAGCGGCCCCTCGGTCGGGAAGACCCAGTACTTC.

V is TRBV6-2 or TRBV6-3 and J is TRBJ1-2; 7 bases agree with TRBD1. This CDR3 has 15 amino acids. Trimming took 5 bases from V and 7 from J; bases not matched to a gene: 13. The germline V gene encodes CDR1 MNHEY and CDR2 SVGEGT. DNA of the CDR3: TGTGCCAGCAGTCAGTCCTACGAGGGGGCAGGTGGCTACACCTTC. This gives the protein CASSQSYEGAGGYTF.

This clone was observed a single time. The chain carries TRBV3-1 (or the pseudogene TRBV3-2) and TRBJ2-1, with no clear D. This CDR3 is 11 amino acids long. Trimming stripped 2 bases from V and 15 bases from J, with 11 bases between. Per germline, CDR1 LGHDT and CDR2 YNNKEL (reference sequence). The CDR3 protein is CASSQLPEWFF. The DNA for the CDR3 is TGTGCCAGCAGCCAACTCCCCGAGTGGTTCTTC.

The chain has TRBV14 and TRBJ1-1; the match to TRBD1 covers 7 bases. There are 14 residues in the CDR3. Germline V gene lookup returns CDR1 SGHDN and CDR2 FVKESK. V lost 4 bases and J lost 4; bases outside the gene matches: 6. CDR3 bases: TGTGCCAGCAGCCTATCACAGGGGTCCACTGAAGCTTTCTTT. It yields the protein CASSLSQGSTEAFF.

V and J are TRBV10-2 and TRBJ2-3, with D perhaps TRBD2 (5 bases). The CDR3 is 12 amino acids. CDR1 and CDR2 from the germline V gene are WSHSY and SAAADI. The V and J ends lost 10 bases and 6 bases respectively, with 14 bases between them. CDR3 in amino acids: CATEGEADTQYF. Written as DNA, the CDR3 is TGCGCCACTGAGGGTGAGGCGGATACGCAGTATTTT.

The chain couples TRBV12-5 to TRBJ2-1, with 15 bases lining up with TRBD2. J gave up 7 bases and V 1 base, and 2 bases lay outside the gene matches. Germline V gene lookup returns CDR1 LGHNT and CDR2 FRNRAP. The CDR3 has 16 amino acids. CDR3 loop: CASGLGTSGRENEQFF. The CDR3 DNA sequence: TGTGCTAGTGGTTTGGGGACTAGCGGGAGGGAAAATGAGCAGTTCTTC.

As DNA, the CDR3 is TGTGCCAGCAGCCAAGATGGGGGGGACAATCAGCCCCAGCATTTT. Amino acids: CASSQDGGDNQPQHF. The chain links TRBV4-2 to TRBJ1-5; a weak D match, TRBD1 (5 bases). The CDR3 loop spans 15 amino acids. Germline CDR1 and CDR2: LGHNA and YNFKEQ. Trimming cost V 0 bases and J 3 bases, with 9 bases left between them.

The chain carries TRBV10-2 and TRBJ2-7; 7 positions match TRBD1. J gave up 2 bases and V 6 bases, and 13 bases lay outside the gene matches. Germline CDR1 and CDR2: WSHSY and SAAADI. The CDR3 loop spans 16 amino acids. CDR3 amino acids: CASSDLTGQGPYEQYF. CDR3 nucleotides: TGCGCCAGCAGCGATTTGACAGGGCAGGGTCCCTACGAGCAGTACTTC.

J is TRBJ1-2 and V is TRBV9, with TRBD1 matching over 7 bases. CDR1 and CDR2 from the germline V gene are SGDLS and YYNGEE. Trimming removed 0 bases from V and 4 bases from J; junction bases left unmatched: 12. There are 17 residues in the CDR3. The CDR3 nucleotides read TGTGCCAGCAGCGTAGACTCGCGACCGGGACAGTCCTATGGCTACACCTTC. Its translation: CASSVDSRPGQSYGYTF.

The CDR3 spells CASSPSTSGTGELFF. The DNA for the CDR3 is TGTGCCAGCAGCCCGTCGACTAGCGGCACCGGGGAGCTGTTTTTT. The chain combines TRBV7-8 with TRBJ2-2; 9 bases map to TRBD2. Losses at the gene ends were 5 bases for V and 4 bases for J; bases not matched to a gene: 5. The CDR3 is 15 residues long. Germline CDR1 SGHVS, CDR2 FQNEAQ.

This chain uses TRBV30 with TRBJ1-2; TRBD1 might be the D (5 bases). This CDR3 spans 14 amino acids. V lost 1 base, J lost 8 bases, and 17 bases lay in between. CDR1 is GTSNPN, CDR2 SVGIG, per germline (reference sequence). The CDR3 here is CAWSASGLIYGYTF. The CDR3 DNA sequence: TGTGCCTGGAGTGCTTCAGGGTTAATTTACGGCTACACCTTC.

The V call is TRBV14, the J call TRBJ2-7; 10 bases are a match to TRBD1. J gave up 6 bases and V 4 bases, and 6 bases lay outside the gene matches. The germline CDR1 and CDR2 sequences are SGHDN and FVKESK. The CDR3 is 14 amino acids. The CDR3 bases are TGTGCCAGCAGCCCCGGACAGGGGGTAGTCGAGCAGTACTTC. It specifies CASSPGQGVVEQYF.

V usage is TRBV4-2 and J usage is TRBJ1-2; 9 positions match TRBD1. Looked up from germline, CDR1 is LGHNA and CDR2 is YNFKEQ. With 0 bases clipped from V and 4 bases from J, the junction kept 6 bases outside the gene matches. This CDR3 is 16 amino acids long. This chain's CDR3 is CASSQEATGGPYGYTF. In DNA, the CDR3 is TGTGCCAGCAGCCAAGAGGCAACAGGGGGCCCCTATGGCTACACCTTC.

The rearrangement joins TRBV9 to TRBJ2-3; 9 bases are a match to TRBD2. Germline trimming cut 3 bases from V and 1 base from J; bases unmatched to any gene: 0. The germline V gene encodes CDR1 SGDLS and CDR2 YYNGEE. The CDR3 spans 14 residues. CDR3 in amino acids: CASSASGGTDTQYF. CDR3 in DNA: TGTGCCAGCAGCGCTAGCGGGGGCACAGATACGCAGTATTTT. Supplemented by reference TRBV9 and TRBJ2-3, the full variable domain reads DSGVTQTPKHLITATGQRVTLRCSPRSGDLSVYWYQQSLDQGLQFLIQYYNGEERAKGNILERFSAQQFPDLHSELNLSSLELGDSALYFCASSASGGTDTQYFGPGTRLTVL.

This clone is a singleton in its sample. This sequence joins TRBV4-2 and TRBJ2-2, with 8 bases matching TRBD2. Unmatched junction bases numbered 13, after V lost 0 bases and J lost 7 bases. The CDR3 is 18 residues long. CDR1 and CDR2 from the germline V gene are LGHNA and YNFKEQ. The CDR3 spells CASSQEGGGGRVSGELFF. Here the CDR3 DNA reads TGTGCCAGCAGCCAAGAGGGTGGCGGGGGGAGGGTGAGCGGGGAGCTGTTTTTT.

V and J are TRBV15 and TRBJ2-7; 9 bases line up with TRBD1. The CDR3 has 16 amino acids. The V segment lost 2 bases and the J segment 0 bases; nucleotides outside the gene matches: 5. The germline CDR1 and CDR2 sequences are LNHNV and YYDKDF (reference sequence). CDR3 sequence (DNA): TGTGCCACCAGCAGATCGGGACAGGGCCTCTCCTACGAGCAGTACTTC. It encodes CATSRSGQGLSYEQYF.

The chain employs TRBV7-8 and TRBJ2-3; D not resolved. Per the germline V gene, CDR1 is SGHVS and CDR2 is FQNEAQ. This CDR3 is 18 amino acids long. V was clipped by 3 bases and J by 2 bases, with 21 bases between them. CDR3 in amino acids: CASSLLGAGGTSTDTQYF. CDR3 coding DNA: TGTGCCAGCAGCTTGTTGGGTGCCGGCGGAACTTCCACAGATACGCAGTATTTT.